Sequencing of this T cell receptor beta chain was carried out in a study of blood T cell repertoires in COVID-19. CDR1 is LNHDA, CDR2 SQIVND, per germline (reference sequence). The CDR3 has 17 amino acids. The junction had 10 bases not matched to a gene; V was cut back by 4 bases and J by 2 bases. Libraries were prepared by immunoSEQ multiplex PCR; TCRdb keeps only in-frame clonotypes and omits some of them. The repertoire holds around 91,000 clones, 85% seen once, with 35% to 40% in the top ten. The table lists this clone with a few counts. This TCR was sampled from a man at least 80 years old with acute or convalescent COVID-19. Sequenced sample: peripheral blood. The V gene is TRBV19, the J gene TRBJ1-5, with 8 positions matching TRBD1. The CDR3 DNA is TGTGCCAGTAGTACCCACTCGACAGGGGTGGGCAATCAGCCCCAGCATTTT. Translated: CASSTHSTGVGNQPQHF. The variable domain in full, completed from reference TRBV19 and TRBJ1-5, reads DGGITQSPKYLFRKEGQNVTLSCEQNLNHDAMYWYRQDPGQGLRLIYYSQIVNDFQKGDIAEGYSVSREKKESFPLTVTSAQKNPTAFYLCASSTHSTGVGNQPQHFGDGTRLSIL.